The present T cell receptor beta chain was sequenced within a study of T-cell memory formation after mild COVID-19. Study conclusions and caveats: The main location of contracting CD4+ clones was CM and EM, and that of contracting CD8+ clones was EMRA. Proof of SARS-CoV-2 specificity was absent for the second-wave clones that crested on day 37.

V dropped 0 bases and J dropped 11; count of bases not matched to a gene: 5. The CDR3 contains 13 residues. Germline CDR1 MNHEY, CDR2 SVGAGI. This clonotype turned up a few times. Its matching antigen is unknown. TCRdb recomputed calls from the 5' RACE reads with MiXCR, one row per CDR3 protein. The sample has roughly 280,000 distinct CDR3 sequences; approximately 8.4% are singletons. The sequenced material came from PBMCs or a T cell subset sorted from them (not recorded which). This chain uses TRBV6-5 with TRBJ2-7; 9 nucleotides match TRBD1. The sequence was obtained from a man between 18 and 35 years old who had mild COVID-19 (a few samples of this study predate the infection). Cell type and time point are not known. The CDR3 loop is CASSYSIGTGKYF. The CDR3 DNA is TGTGCCAGCAGTTACTCGATAGGGACAGGGAAGTACTTC.